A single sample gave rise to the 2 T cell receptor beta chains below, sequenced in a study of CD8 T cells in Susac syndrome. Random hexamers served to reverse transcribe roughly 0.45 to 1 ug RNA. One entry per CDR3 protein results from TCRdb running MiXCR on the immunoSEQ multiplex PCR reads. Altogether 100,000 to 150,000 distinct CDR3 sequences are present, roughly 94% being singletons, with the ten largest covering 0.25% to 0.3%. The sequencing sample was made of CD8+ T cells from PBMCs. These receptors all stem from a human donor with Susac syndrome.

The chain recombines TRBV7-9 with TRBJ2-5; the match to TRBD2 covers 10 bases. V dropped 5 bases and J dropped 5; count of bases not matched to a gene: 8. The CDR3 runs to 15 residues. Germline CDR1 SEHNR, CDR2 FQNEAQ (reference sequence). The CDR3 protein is CASSRSGGAEETQYF. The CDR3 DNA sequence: TGTGCCAGCAGCCGGAGCGGGGGGGCCGAGGAGACCCAGTACTTC.

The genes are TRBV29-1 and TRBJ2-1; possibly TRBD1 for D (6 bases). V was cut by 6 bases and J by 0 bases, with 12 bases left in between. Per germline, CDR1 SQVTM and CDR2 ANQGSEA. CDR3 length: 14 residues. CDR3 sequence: CSVGAPSSYNEQFF. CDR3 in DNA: TGCAGCGTGGGGGCCCCTAGCTCCTACAATGAGCAGTTCTTC.